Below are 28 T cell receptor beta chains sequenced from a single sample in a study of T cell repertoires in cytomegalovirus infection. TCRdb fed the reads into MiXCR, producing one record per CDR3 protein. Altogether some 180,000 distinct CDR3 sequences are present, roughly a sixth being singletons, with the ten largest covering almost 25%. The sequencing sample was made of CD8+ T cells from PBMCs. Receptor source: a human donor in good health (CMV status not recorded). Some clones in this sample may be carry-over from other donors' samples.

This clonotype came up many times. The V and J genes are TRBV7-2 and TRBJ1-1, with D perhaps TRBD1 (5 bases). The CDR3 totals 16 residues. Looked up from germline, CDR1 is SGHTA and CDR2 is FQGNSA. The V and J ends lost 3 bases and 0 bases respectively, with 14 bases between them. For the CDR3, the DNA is TGTGCCAGCAGCTTGGGGGACGCGGGCATGAACACTGAAGCTTTCTTT. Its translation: CASSLGDAGMNTEAFF.

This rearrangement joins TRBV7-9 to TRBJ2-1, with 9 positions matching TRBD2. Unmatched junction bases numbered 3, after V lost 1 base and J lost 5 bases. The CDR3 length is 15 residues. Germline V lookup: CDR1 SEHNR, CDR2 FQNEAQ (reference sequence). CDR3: CASSLGASGNNEQFF. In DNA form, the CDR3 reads TGTGCCAGCAGCTTAGGGGCTAGCGGGAACAATGAGCAGTTCTTC.

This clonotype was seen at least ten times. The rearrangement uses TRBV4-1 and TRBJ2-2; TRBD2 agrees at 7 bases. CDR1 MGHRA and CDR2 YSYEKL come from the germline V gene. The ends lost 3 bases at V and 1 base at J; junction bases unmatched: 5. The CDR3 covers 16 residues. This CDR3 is CASSHARGENTGELFF. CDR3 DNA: TGCGCCAGCAGCCATGCACGGGGGGAGAACACCGGGGAGCTGTTTTTT.

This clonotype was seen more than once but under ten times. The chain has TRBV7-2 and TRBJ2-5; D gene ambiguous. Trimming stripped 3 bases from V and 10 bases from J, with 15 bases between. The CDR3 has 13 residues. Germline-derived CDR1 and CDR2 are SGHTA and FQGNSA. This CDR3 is CASSFGPVDNQYF. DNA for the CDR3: TGTGCCAGCAGCTTCGGACCGGTAGATAACCAGTACTTC.

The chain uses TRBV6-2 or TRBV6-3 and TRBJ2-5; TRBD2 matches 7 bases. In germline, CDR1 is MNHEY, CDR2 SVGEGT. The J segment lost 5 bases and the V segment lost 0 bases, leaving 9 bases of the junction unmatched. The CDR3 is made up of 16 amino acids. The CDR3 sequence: CASSYSTSGGVETQYF. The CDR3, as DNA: TGTGCCAGCAGTTACTCGACGTCGGGGGGTGTGGAGACCCAGTACTTC.

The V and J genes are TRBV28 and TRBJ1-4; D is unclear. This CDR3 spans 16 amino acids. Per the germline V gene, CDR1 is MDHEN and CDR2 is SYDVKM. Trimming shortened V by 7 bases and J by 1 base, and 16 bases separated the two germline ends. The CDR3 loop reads CASTPEGWGTNEKLFF. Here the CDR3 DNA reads TGTGCCAGCACCCCGGAAGGGTGGGGAACTAATGAAAAACTGTTTTTT. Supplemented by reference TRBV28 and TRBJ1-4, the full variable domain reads DVKVTQSSRYLVKRTGEKVFLECVQDMDHENMFWYRQDPGLGLRLIYFSYDVKMKEKGDIPEGYSVSREKKERFSLILESASTNQTSMYLCASTPEGWGTNEKLFFGSGTQLSVL.

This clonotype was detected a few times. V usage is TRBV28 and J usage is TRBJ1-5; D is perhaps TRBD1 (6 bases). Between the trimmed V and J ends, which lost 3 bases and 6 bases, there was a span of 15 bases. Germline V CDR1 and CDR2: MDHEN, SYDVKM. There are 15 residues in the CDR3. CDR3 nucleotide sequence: TGTGCCAGCAGTTTTGATGGGGGGCCGGGTCAGCCCCAGCATTTT. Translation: CASSFDGGPGQPQHF.

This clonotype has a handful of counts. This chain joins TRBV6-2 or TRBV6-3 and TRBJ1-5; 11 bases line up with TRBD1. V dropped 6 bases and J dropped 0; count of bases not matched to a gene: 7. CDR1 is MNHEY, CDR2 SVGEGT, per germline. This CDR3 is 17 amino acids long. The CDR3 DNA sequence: TGTGCCAGCAGGGCCGGGACAGGGGGTTATAGCAATCAGCCCCAGCATTTT. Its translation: CASRAGTGGYSNQPQHF.

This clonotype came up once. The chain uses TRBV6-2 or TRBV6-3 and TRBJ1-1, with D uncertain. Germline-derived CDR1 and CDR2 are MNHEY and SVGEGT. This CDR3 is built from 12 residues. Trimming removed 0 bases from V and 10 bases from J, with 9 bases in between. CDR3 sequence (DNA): TGTGCCAGCAGTTACTCGAGAGTGGCAGCTTTCTTT. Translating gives CASSYSRVAAFF.

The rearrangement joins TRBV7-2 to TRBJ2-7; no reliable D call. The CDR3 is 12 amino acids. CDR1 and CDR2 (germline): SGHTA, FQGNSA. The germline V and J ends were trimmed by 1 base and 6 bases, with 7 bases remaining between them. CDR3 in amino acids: CASSLGPLEQYF. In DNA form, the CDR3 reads TGTGCCAGCAGCTTAGGACCGCTCGAGCAGTACTTC.

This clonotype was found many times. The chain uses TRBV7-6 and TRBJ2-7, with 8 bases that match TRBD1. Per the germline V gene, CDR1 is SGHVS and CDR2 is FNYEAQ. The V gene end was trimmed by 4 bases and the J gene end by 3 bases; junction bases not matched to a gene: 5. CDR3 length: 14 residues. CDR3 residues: CASSSDRGGYEQYF. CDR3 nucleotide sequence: TGTGCCAGCAGCTCCGACAGGGGTGGCTACGAGCAGTACTTC.

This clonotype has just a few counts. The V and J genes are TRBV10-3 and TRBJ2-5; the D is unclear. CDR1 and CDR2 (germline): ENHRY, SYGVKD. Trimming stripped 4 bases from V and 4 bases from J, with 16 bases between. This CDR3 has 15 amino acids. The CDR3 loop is CAISGKAQDRETQYF. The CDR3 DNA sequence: TGTGCCATCAGTGGTAAGGCCCAAGACCGAGAGACCCAGTACTTC.

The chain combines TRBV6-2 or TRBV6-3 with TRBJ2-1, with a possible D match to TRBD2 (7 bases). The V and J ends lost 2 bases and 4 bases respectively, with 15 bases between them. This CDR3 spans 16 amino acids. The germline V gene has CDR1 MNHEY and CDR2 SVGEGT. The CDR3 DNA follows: TGTGCCAGCAGTTACAGTGAGGGGGGGACGTACAATGAGCAGTTCTTC. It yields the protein CASSYSEGGTYNEQFF.

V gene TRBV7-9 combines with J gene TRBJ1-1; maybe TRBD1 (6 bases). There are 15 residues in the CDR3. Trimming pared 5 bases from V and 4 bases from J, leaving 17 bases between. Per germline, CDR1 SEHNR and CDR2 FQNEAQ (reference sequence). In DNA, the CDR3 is TGTGCCAGCAGCATAAAACAGGGAAAGGGCACTGAAGCTTTCTTT. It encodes CASSIKQGKGTEAFF.

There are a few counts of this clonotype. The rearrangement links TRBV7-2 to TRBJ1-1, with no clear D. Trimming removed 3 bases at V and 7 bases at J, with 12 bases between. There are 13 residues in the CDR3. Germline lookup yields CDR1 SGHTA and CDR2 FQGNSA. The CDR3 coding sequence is TGTGCCAGCAGCTTCCTTTCCGAACGTGAAGCTTTCTTT. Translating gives CASSFLSEREAFF.

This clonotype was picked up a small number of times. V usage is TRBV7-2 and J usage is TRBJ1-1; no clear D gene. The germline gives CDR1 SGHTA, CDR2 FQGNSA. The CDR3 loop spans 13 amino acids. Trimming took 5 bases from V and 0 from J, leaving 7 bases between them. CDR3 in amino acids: CASSISVNTEAFF. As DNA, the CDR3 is TGTGCCAGCAGCATATCAGTGAACACTGAAGCTTTCTTT.

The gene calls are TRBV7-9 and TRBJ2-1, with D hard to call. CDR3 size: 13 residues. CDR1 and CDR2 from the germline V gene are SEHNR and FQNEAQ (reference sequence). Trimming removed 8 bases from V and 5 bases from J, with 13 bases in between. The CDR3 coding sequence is TGTGCCAGCCTGGGAACCCGGGACAATGAGCAGTTCTTC. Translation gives CASLGTRDNEQFF.

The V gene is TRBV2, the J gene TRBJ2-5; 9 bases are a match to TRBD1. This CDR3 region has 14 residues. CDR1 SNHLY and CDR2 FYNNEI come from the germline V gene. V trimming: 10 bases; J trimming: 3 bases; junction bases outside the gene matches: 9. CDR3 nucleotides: TGTGCCACCCCCCGGGACAGGGCGAAAGAGACCCAGTACTTC. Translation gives CATPRDRAKETQYF.

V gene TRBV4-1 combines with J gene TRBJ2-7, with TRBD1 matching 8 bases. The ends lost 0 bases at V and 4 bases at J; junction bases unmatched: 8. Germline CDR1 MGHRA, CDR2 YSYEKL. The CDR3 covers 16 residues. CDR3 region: CASSQEQGRGLYEQYF. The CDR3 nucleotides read TGCGCCAGCAGCCAAGAGCAAGGCAGGGGGCTATACGAGCAGTACTTC.

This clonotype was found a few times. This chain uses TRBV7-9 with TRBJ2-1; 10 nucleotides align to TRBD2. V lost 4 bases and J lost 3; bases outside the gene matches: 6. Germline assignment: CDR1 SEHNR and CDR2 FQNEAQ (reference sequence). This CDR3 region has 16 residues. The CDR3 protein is CASSSSGGANYNEQFF. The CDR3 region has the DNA TGTGCCAGCAGCTCGAGCGGGGGGGCAAACTACAATGAGCAGTTCTTC. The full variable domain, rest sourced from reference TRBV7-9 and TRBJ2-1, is DTGVSQNPRHKITKRGQNVTFRCDPISEHNRLYWYRQTLGQGPEFLTYFQNEAQLEKSRLLSDRFSAERPKGSFSTLEIQRTEQGDSAMYLCASSSSGGANYNEQFFGPGTRLTVL.

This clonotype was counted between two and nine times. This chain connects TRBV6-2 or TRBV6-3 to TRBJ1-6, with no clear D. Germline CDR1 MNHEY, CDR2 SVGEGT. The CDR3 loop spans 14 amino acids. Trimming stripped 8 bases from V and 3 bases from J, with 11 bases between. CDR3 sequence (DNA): TGTGCCAGCGGCACGGACGGCTATAATTCACCCCTCCACTTT. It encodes CASGTDGYNSPLHF.

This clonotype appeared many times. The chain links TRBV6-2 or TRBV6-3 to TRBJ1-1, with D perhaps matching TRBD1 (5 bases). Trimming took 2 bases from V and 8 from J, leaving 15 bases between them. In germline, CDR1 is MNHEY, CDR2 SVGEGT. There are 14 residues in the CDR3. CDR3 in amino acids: CASSYPWEGREAFF. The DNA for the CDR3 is TGTGCCAGCAGTTACCCGTGGGAGGGGCGGGAAGCTTTCTTT.

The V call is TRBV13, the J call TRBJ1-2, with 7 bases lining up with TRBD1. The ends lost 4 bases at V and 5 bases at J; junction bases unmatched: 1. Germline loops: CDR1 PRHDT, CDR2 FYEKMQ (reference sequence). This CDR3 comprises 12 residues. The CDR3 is CASSSTGYGYTF. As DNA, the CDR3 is TGTGCCAGCAGCTCGACAGGGTATGGCTACACCTTC.

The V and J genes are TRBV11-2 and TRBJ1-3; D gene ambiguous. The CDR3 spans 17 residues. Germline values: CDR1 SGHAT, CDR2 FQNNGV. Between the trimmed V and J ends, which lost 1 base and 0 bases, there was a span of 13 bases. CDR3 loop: CASSLVRGGGSGNTIYF. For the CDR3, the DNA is TGTGCCAGCAGCTTAGTAAGAGGCGGCGGCTCTGGAAACACCATATATTTT.

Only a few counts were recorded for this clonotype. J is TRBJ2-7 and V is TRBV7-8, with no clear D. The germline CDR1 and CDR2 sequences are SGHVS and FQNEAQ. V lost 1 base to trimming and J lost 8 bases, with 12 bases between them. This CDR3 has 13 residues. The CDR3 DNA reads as TGTGCCAGCAGCTTAGAGGGTACTCACAAGCAGTACTTC. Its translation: CASSLEGTHKQYF. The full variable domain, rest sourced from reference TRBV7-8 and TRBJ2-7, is GAGVSQSPRYKVAKRGQDVALRCDPISGHVSLFWYQQALGQGPEFLTYFQNEAQLDKSGLPSDRFFAERPEGSVSTLKIQRTQQEDSAVYLCASSLEGTHKQYFGPGTRLTVT.

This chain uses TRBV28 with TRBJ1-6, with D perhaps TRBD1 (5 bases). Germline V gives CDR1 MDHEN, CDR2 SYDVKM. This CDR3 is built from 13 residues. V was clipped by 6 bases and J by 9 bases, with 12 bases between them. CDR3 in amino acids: CASSLGTGSPLHF. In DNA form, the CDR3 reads TGTGCCAGCAGCTTAGGGACGGGTTCACCCCTCCACTTT.

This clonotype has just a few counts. The CDR3 DNA reads as TGTGCCAGCAGTTTAGTTACCGGCAAACCGCAGCCCTACGAGCAGTACTTC. This translates into CASSLVTGKPQPYEQYF. The chain links TRBV12-3 or TRBV12-4 to TRBJ2-7; D gene uncertain. The CDR3 spans 17 residues. V lost 1 base to trimming and J lost 2 bases, with 18 bases between them.

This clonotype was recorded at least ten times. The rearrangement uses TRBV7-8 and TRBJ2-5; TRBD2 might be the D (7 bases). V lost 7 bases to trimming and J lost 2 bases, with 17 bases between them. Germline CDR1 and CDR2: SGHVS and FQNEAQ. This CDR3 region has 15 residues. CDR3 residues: CASTSSGGAQETQYF. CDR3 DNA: TGTGCCAGCACCTCTAGTGGGGGGGCTCAAGAGACCCAGTACTTC.